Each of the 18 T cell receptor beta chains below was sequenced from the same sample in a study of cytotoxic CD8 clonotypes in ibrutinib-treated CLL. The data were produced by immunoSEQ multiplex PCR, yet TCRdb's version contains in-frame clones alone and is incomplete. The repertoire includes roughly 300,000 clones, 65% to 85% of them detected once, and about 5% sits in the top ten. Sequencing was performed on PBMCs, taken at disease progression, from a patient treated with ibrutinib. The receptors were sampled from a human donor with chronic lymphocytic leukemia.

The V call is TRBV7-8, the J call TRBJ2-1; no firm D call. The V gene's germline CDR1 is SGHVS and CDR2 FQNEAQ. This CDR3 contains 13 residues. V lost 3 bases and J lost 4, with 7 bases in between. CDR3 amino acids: CASSLTPYNEQFF. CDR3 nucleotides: TGTGCCAGCAGCTTGACCCCTTACAATGAGCAGTTCTTC.

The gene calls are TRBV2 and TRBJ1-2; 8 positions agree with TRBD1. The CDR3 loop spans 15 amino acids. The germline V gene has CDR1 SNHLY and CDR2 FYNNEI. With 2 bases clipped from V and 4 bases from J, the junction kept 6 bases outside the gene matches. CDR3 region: CASSESRGQGYGYTF. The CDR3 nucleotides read TGTGCCAGCAGTGAATCCAGGGGGCAAGGCTATGGCTACACCTTC.

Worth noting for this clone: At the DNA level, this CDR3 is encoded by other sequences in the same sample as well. CDR3 nucleotides: TGTGCCAGTAGTATTACCGGGGCCTACGAGCAGTACTTC. It codes for CASSITGAYEQYF. V usage is TRBV19 and J usage is TRBJ2-7, with D perhaps matching TRBD2 (5 bases). The germline V gene has CDR1 LNHDA and CDR2 SQIVND (reference sequence). This CDR3 spans 13 amino acids. V lost 3 bases, J lost 2 bases, and 8 bases lay in between. Complete variable domain (other parts from reference TRBV19 and TRBJ2-7): DGGITQSPKYLFRKEGQNVTLSCEQNLNHDAMYWYRQDPGQGLRLIYYSQIVNDFQKGDIAEGYSVSREKKESFPLTVTSAQKNPTAFYLCASSITGAYEQYFGPGTRLTVT.

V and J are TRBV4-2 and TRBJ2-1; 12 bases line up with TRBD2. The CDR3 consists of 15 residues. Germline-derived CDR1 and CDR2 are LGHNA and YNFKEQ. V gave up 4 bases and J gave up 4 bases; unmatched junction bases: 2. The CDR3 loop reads CASSPGLAGYNEQFF. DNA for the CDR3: TGTGCCAGCAGCCCTGGACTAGCGGGGTACAATGAGCAGTTCTTC.

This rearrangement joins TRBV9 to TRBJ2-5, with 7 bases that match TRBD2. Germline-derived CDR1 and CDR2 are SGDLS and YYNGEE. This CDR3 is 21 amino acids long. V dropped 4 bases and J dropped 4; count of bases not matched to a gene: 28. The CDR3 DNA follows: TGTGCCAGCAGCCCCAGAGGAGGGTCGATTAGCGGGCGTTCGATCAGAGAGACCCAGTACTTC. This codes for CASSPRGGSISGRSIRETQYF.

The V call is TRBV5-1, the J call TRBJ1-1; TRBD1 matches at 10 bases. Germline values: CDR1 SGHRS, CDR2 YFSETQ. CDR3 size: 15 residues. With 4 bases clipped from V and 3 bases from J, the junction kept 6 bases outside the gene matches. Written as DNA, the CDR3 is TGCGCCAGCAGCACCCGACAGGGGGCAGACACTGAAGCTTTCTTT. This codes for CASSTRQGADTEAFF.

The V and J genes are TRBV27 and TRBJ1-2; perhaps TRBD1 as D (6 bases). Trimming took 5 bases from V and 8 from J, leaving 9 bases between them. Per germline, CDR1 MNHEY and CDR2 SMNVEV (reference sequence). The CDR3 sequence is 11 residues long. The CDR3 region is CASSGGQGYTF. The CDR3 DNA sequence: TGTGCCAGCAGTGGCGGACAGGGCTACACCTTC.

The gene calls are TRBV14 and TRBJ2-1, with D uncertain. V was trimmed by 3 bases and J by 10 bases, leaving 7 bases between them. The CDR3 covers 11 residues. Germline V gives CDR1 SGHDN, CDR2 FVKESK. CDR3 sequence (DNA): TGTGCCAGCAGCCAGTCGCGGGAGCAGTTCTTC. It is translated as CASSQSREQFF.

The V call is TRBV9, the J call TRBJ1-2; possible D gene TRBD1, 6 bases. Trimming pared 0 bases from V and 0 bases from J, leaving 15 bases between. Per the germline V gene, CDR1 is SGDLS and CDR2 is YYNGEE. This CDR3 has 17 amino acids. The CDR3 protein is CASSVAQGYPANYGYTF. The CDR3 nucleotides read TGTGCCAGCAGCGTAGCACAGGGTTACCCTGCTAACTATGGCTACACCTTC.

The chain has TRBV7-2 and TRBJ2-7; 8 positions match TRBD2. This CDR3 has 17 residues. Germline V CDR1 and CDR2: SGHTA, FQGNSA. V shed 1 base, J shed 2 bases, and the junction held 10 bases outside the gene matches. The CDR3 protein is CASSLGLAGPFPYEQYF. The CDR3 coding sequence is TGTGCCAGCAGCTTAGGCCTAGCGGGCCCTTTTCCCTACGAGCAGTACTTC.

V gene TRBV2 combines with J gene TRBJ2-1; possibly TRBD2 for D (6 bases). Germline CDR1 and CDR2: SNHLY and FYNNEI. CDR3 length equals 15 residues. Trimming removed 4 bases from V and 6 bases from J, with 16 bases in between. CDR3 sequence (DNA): TGTGCCAGCAGTGCCCCCGGGGGTTTAGGCAATGAGCAGTTCTTC. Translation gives CASSAPGGLGNEQFF.

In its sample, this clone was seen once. Here the CDR3 DNA reads TGTGCCAGCAGCTTTTATGGTCCCACCAGAACCTATGGCTACACCTTC. Its translation is CASSFYGPTRTYGYTF. The chain combines TRBV7-2 with TRBJ1-2; no firm D call. This CDR3 is 16 amino acids long. Per germline, CDR1 SGHTA and CDR2 FQGNSA. V lost 3 bases and J lost 4, with 18 bases in between.

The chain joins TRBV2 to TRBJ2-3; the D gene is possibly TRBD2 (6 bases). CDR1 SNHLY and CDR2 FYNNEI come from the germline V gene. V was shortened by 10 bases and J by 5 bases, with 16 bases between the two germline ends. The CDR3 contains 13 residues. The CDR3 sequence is CATRAGRVDTQYF. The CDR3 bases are TGTGCCACCAGGGCGGGGAGAGTAGATACGCAGTATTTT.

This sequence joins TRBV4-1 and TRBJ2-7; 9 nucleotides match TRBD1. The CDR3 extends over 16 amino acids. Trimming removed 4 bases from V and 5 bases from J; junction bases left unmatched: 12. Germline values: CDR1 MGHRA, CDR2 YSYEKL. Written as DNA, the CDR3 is TGCGCCAGCAGCCTCAATTACAGGGGGCAAGGCCACGAGCAGTACTTC. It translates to CASSLNYRGQGHEQYF.

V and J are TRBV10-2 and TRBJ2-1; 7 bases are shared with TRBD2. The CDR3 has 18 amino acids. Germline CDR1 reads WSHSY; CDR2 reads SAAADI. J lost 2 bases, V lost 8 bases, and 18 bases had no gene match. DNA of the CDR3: TGCGCCAGCGGATTGTTGGTGGGAGGGCCACGCGCCTACAATGAGCAGTTCTTC. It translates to CASGLLVGGPRAYNEQFF.

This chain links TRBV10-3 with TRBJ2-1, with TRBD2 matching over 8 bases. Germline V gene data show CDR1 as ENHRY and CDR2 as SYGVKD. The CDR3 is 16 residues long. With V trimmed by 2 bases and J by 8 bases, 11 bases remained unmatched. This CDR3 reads CAISEPGRAYRDEQFF. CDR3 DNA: TGTGCCATCAGTGAGCCCGGGAGGGCCTACCGCGATGAGCAGTTCTTC.

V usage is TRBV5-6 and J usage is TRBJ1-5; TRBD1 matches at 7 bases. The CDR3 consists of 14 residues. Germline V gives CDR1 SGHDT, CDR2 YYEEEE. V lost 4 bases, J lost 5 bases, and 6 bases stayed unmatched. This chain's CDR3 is CASSTGVVDQPQHF. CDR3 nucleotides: TGTGCCAGCAGCACAGGGGTCGTAGATCAGCCCCAGCATTTT.

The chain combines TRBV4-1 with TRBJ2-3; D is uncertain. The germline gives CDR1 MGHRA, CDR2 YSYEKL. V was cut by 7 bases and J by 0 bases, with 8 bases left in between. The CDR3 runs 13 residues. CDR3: CASNDVSTDTQYF. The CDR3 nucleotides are TGCGCCAGCAACGACGTGAGCACAGATACGCAGTATTTT.